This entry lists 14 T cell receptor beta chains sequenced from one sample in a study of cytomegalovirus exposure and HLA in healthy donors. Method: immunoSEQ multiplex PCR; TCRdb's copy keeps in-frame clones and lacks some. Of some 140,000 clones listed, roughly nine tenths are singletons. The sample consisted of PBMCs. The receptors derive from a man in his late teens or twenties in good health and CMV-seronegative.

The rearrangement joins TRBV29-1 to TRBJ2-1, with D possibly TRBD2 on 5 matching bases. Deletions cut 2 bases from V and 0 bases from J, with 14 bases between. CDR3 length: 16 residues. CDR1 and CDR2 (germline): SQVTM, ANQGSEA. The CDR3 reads CSVEIPRASSYNEQFF. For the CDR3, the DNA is TGCAGCGTTGAAATTCCGAGGGCAAGCTCCTACAATGAGCAGTTCTTC.

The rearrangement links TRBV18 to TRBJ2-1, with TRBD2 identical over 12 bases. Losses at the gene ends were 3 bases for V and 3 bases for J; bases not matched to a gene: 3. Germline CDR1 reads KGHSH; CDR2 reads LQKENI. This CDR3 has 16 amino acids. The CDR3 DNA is TGTGCCAGCTCACCGCGGACTAGCGGGGACTACAATGAGCAGTTCTTC. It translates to CASSPRTSGDYNEQFF.

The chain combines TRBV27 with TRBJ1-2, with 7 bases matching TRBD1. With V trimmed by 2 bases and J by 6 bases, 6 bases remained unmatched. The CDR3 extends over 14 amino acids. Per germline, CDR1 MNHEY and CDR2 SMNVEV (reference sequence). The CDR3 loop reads CASSLKGTVHGYTF. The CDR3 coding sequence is TGTGCCAGCAGTTTAAAGGGGACAGTCCATGGCTACACCTTC.

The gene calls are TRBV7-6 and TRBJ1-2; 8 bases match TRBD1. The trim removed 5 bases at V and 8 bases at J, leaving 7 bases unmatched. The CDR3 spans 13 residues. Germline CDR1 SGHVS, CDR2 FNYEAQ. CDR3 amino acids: CASSPQGAGGYTF. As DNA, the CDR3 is TGTGCCAGCAGCCCCCAGGGGGCAGGGGGCTACACCTTC. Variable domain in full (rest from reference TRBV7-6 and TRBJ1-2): GAGVSQSPRYKVTKRGQDVALRCDPISGHVSLYWYRQALGQGPEFLTYFNYEAQQDKSGLPNDRFSAERPEGSISTLTIQRTEQRDSAMYRCASSPQGAGGYTFGSGTRLTVV.

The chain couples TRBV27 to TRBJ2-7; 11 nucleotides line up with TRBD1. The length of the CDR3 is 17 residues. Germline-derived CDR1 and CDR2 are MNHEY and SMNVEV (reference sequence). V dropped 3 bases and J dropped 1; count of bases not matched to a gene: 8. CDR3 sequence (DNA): TGTGCCAGCAGTTTGGTGGGGACAGGGGGTTGGTCCTACGAGCAGTACTTC. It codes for CASSLVGTGGWSYEQYF.

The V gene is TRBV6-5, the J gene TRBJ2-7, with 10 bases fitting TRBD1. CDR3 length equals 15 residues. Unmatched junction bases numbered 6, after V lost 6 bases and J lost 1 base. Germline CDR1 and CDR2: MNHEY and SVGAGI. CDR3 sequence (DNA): TGTGCCAGCAGACCCCGACAGGGGGCATCCTACGAGCAGTACTTC. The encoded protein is CASRPRQGASYEQYF.

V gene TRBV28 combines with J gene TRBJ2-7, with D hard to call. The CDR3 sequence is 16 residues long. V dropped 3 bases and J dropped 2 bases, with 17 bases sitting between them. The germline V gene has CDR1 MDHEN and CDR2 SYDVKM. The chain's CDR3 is CASSFLGASSAYEQYF. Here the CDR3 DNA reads TGTGCCAGCAGTTTTTTAGGAGCTTCTTCGGCCTACGAGCAGTACTTC. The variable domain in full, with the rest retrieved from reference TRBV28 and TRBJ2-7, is DVKVTQSSRYLVKRTGEKVFLECVQDMDHENMFWYRQDPGLGLRLIYFSYDVKMKEKGDIPEGYSVSREKKERFSLILESASTNQTSMYLCASSFLGASSAYEQYFGPGTRLTVT.

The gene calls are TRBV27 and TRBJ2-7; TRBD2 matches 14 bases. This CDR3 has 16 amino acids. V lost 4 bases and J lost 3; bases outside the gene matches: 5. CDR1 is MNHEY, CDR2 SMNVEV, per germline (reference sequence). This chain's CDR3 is CASSSRTSGGSYEQYF. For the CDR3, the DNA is TGTGCCAGCAGTTCACGGACTAGCGGGGGGAGCTACGAGCAGTACTTC.

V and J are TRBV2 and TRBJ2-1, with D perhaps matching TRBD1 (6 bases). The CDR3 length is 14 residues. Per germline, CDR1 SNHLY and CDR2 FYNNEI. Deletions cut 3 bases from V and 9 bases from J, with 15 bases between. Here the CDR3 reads CASSDPAGAGEQFF. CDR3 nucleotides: TGTGCCAGCAGTGATCCGGCAGGGGCAGGTGAGCAGTTCTTC.

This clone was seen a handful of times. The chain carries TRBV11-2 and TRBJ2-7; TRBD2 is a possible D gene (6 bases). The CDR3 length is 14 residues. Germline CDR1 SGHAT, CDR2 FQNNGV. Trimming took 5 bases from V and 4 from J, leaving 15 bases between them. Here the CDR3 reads CASSTHAGTYEQYF. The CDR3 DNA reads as TGTGCCAGCAGCACTCACGCCGGGACTTACGAGCAGTACTTC.

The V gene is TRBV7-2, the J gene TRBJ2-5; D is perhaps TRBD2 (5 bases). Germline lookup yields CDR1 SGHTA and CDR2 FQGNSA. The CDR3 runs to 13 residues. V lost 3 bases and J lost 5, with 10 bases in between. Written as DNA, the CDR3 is TGTGCCAGCAGCTTTGACACGGGGGAGACCCAGTACTTC. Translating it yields CASSFDTGETQYF.

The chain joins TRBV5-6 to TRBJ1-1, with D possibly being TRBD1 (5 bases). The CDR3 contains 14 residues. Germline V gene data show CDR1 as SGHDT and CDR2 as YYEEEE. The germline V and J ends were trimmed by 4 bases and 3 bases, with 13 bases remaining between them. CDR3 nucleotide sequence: TGTGCCAGCAGCCGTCGAGGGGAGGACACTGAAGCTTTCTTT. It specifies CASSRRGEDTEAFF.

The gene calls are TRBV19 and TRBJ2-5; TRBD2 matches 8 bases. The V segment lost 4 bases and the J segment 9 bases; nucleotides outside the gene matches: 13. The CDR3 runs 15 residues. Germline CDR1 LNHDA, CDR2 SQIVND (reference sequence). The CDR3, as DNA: TGTGCCAGTAGTACGGCCGGGGGGGCCTTGGTGGCCCAGTACTTC. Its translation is CASSTAGGALVAQYF. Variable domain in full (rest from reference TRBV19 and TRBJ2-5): DGGITQSPKYLFRKEGQNVTLSCEQNLNHDAMYWYRQDPGQGLRLIYYSQIVNDFQKGDIAEGYSVSREKKESFPLTVTSAQKNPTAFYLCASSTAGGALVAQYFGPGTRLLVL.

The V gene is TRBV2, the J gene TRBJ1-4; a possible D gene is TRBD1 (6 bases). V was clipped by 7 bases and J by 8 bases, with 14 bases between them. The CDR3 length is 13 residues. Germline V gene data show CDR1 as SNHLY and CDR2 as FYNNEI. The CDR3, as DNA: TGTGCCAGCACGGGGGGGCAGATGGAAAAACTGTTTTTT. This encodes CASTGGQMEKLFF.